This passage covers 11 T cell receptor beta chains from one sample sequenced in a study of cytomegalovirus exposure and HLA in healthy donors. 13 Jbeta primers and 60 Vbeta primers were used for the PCR. Assay used: immunoSEQ multiplex PCR; TCRdb lists only in-frame clones, some missing. The sample has 90,000 to 130,000 clones, approximately 78% seen once. Sequenced: PBMCs. All receptors derive from a man aged 25-40 years in good health and CMV-seropositive.

This chain connects TRBV28 to TRBJ1-4, with D maybe TRBD1 (6 bases). This CDR3 spans 16 amino acids. V was shortened by 5 bases and J by 12 bases, with 25 bases between the two germline ends. Germline V gives CDR1 MDHEN, CDR2 SYDVKM. As DNA, the CDR3 is TGTGCCAGCAGTCCTTACTCGGGGCAGGGGCCTGGGGAACTGTTTTTT. Protein: CASSPYSGQGPGELFF.

The chain carries TRBV4-1 and TRBJ1-2; 9 nucleotides agree with TRBD1. CDR3 size: 17 residues. Germline V gives CDR1 MGHRA, CDR2 YSYEKL. After removal of 2 bases from V and 2 bases from J, the junction contained 9 bases not matched to a gene. CDR3 sequence: CASSQPLGQGRNYGYTF. As DNA, the CDR3 is TGCGCCAGCAGCCAACCACTCGGACAGGGGAGGAACTATGGCTACACCTTC.

The chain employs TRBV19 and TRBJ1-2, with 7 nucleotides matching TRBD1. CDR3 length: 13 residues. The V segment lost 3 bases and the J segment 8 bases; nucleotides outside the gene matches: 6. The germline V gene has CDR1 LNHDA and CDR2 SQIVND (reference sequence). The CDR3: CASSIRQGRGYTF. Here the CDR3 DNA reads TGTGCCAGTAGTATCCGACAGGGTCGAGGCTACACCTTC.

The rearrangement uses TRBV13 and TRBJ2-1; 10 bases line up with TRBD2. The CDR3 length is 16 residues. With 5 bases clipped from V and 9 bases from J, the junction kept 13 bases outside the gene matches. CDR1 and CDR2 from the germline V gene are PRHDT and FYEKMQ (reference sequence). The CDR3 reads CASSITSGASSGEQFF. CDR3 sequence (DNA): TGTGCCAGCAGCATTACTAGCGGGGCCTCTTCGGGTGAGCAGTTCTTC.

The chain couples TRBV9 to TRBJ2-3; D perhaps matches TRBD1 (5 bases). Germline loops: CDR1 SGDLS, CDR2 YYNGEE. This CDR3 contains 16 residues. The V and J ends lost 3 bases and 2 bases respectively, with 16 bases between them. CDR3 region: CASSGRTLKDTDTQYF. In DNA form, the CDR3 reads TGTGCCAGCAGCGGAAGGACATTAAAAGACACAGATACGCAGTATTTT.

This sequence joins TRBV5-6 and TRBJ2-5; D may be TRBD1 (6 bases). The CDR3 length is 14 residues. Germline V CDR1 and CDR2: SGHDT, YYEEEE. The ends were cut back, 4 bases at V and 1 base at J, with 11 bases in the middle. In DNA form, the CDR3 reads TGTGCCAGCAGCCTAGGGGGTCTCCAAGAGACCCAGTACTTC. Encoded protein: CASSLGGLQETQYF.

The chain recombines TRBV9 with TRBJ2-1; 9 positions match TRBD2. Germline trimming cut 0 bases from V and 8 bases from J; bases unmatched to any gene: 6. CDR3 length equals 15 residues. Germline CDR1 is SGDLS and CDR2 is YYNGEE. The CDR3, as DNA: TGTGCCAGCAGCGTAGCGAGCGGGAGGCTCGATGAGCAGTTCTTC. Residues: CASSVASGRLDEQFF.

The rearrangement links TRBV19 to TRBJ1-5; D perhaps matches TRBD1 (6 bases). CDR3 length: 17 amino acids. Trimming left V 4 bases short and J 4 bases short, with 20 bases between. The germline CDR1 and CDR2 sequences are LNHDA and SQIVND (reference sequence). The CDR3 protein is CASSKSWVDSRNQPQHF. The CDR3, as DNA: TGTGCCAGTAGTAAAAGTTGGGTGGACAGTAGAAATCAGCCCCAGCATTTT.

This clone was seen more than once but under ten times. This chain links TRBV11-3 with TRBJ1-2; 7 bases align to TRBD1. The J segment lost 2 bases and the V segment lost 4 bases, leaving 10 bases of the junction unmatched. The CDR3 is made up of 16 amino acids. The V gene's germline CDR1 is SGHNT and CDR2 YENEEA. The CDR3 nucleotides read TGTGCCAGCAGCTCGGCCAGACAGGGCGAGAACTATGGCTACACCTTC. Translated: CASSSARQGENYGYTF.

In DNA form, the CDR3 reads TGTGCCAGCTCACCACAACAGAGTAATGAAAAACTGTTTTTT. Protein product: CASSPQQSNEKLFF. The gene calls are TRBV18 and TRBJ1-4; D not resolved. The CDR3 sequence is 14 residues long. Trimming removed 1 base from V and 4 bases from J, with 7 bases in between. Germline CDR1 and CDR2: KGHSH and LQKENI.

This clone was seen a single time. The chain combines TRBV19 with TRBJ2-4; 8 bases are shared with TRBD1. CDR3 length equals 14 residues. Germline assignment: CDR1 LNHDA and CDR2 SQIVND (reference sequence). The V gene end was trimmed by 5 bases and the J gene end by 3 bases; junction bases not matched to a gene: 3. CDR3 sequence: CASSRTGNKNIQYF. The CDR3, as DNA: TGTGCCAGTAGTCGGACAGGGAACAAAAACATTCAGTACTTC.